The 4 T cell receptor beta chains below were found in one sample sequenced in a study of blood T cell repertoires in COVID-19. Sequencing used immunoSEQ multiplex PCR; TCRdb keeps in-frame clones, though not all of them. The data hold about 430,000 clones, with 75% to 90% observed a single time. Material: PBMCs or T cells enriched from blood (not recorded which). The receptor set was obtained from a man younger than 40 who had recovered from COVID-19.

The rearrangement uses TRBV7-9 and TRBJ2-1; 10 bases agree with TRBD2. The ends lost 3 bases at V and 7 bases at J; junction bases unmatched: 9. The CDR3 consists of 16 residues. Germline values: CDR1 SEHNR, CDR2 FQNEAQ (reference sequence). CDR3 coding DNA: TGTGCCAGCAGCTTTGCTCTAGCGGGAGAACGAAATGAGCAGTTCTTC. Its protein product is CASSFALAGERNEQFF.

The chain is built from TRBV2 and TRBJ1-2; TRBD1 aligns across 9 bases. CDR1 SNHLY and CDR2 FYNNEI come from the germline V gene. Trimming at V came to 9 bases and at J to 2 bases, leaving 13 bases not matched to a gene. There are 16 residues in the CDR3. CDR3 in DNA: TGTGCCAGACAGGGGGCTTTGGGAGGGCCCAACTATGGCTACACCTTC. Protein sequence: CARQGALGGPNYGYTF.

This chain joins TRBV4-2 and TRBJ2-3; TRBD2 agrees at 9 bases. The length of the CDR3 is 17 residues. V shed 5 bases and J 0 bases; nucleotides not matched to a gene: 9. Germline V gives CDR1 LGHNA, CDR2 YNFKEQ. The CDR3 here is CASSSRPSGISTDTQYF. The CDR3 nucleotides read TGTGCCAGCAGCTCCAGGCCTAGCGGGATCAGCACAGATACGCAGTATTTT.

A note on this clone: Other nucleotide sequences in the sample specify the same CDR3. The chain uses TRBV4-1 and TRBJ2-1; 8 bases fit TRBD2. Germline lookup yields CDR1 MGHRA and CDR2 YSYEKL. The CDR3 is 15 amino acids. V gave up 0 bases and J gave up 4 bases; unmatched junction bases: 2. The CDR3 bases are TGCGCCAGCAGCCAAGAAACTAGCGGTTACAATGAGCAGTTCTTC. Its translation is CASSQETSGYNEQFF.